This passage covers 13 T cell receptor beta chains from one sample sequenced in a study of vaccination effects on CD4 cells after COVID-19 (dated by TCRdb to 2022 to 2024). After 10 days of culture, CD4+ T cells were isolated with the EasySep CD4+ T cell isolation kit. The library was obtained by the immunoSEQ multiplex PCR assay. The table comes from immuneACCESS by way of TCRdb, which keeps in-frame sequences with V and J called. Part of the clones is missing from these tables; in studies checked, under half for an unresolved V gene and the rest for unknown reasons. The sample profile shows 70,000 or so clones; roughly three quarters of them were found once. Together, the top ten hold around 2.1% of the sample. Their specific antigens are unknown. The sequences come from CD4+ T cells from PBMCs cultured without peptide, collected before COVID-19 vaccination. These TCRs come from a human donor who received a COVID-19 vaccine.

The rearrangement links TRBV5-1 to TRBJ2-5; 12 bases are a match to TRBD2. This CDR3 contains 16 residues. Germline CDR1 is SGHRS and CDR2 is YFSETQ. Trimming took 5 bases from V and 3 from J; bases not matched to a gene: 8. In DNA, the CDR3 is TGCGCCAGCAGTCCGACTAGCGGGGGATATAAAGAGACCCAGTACTTC. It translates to CASSPTSGGYKETQYF.

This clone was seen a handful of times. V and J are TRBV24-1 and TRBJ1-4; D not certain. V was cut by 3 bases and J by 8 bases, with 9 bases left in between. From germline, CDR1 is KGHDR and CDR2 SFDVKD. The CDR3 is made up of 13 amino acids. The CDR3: CATSDTREEKLFF. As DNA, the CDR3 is TGTGCCACCAGTGATACCCGGGAGGAAAAACTGTTTTTT.

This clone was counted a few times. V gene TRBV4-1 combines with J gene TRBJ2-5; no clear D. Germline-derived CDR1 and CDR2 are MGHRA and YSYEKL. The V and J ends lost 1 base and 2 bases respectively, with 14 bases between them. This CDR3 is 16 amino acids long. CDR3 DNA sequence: TGCGCCAGCAGCCAAGGTATGGGCCTGAGGCAAGAGACCCAGTACTTC. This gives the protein CASSQGMGLRQETQYF.

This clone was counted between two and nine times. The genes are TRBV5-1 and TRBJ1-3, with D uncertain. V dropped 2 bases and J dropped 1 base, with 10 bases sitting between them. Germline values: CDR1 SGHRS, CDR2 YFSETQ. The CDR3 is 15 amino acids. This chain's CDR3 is CASSFGELSGNTIYF. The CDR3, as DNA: TGCGCCAGCAGCTTTGGGGAGTTATCTGGAAACACCATATATTTT.

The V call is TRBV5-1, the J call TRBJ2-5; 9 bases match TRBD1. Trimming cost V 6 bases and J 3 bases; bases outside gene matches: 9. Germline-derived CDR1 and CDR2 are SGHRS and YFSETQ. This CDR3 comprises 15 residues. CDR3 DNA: TGCGCCAGCAAAGCGACAGGGGGAAGTGAAGAGACCCAGTACTTC. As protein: CASKATGGSEETQYF.

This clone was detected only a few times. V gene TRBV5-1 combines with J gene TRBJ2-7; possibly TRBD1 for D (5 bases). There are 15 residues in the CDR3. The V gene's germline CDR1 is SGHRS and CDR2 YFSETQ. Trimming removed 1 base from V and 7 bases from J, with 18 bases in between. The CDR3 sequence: CASSLLGQHLGEQYV. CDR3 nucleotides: TGCGCCAGCAGCTTGCTGGGGCAGCACCTCGGGGAGCAGTACGTC.

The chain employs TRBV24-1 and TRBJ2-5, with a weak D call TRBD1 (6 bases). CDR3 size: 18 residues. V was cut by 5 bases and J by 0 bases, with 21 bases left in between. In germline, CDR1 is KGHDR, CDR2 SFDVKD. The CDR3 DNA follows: TGTGCCACCAGTGCTCTACCCCAGGGGACAACGTACCAAGAGACCCAGTACTTC. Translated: CATSALPQGTTYQETQYF.

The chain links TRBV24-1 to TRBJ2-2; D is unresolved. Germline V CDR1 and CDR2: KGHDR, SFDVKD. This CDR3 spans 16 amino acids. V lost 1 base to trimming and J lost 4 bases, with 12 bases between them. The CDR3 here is CATSDFSPAVTGELFF. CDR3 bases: TGTGCCACCAGTGATTTTTCCCCGGCCGTCACCGGGGAGCTGTTTTTT.

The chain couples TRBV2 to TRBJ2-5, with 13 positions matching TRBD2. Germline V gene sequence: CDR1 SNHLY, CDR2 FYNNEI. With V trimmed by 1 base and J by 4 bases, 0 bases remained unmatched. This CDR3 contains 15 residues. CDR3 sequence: CASSEGTSGGETQYF. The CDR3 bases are TGTGCCAGCAGTGAAGGGACTAGCGGGGGAGAGACCCAGTACTTC. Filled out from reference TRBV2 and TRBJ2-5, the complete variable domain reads EPEVTQTPSHQVTQMGQEVILRCVPISNHLYFYWYRQILGQKVEFLVSFYNNEISEKSEIFDDQFSVERPDGSNFTLKIRSTKLEDSAMYFCASSEGTSGGETQYFGPGTRLLVL.

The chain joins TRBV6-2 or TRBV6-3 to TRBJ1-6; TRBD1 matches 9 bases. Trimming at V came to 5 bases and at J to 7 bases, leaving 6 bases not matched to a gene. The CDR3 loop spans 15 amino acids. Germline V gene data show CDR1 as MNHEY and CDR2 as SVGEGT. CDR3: CASSKQGARNSPLHF. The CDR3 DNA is TGTGCCAGCAGTAAACAGGGGGCGCGAAATTCACCCCTCCACTTT.

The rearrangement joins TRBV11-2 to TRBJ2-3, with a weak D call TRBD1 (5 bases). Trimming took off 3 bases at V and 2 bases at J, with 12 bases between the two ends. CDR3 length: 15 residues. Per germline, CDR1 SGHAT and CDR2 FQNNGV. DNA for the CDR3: TGTGCCAGCAGCTTCAGAGGACACCACACAGATACGCAGTATTTT. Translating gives CASSFRGHHTDTQYF.

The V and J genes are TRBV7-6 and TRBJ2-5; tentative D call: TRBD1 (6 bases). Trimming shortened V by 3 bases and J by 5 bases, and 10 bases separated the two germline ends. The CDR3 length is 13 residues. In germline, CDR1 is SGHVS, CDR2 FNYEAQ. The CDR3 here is CASSFTGLETQYF. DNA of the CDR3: TGTGCCAGCAGCTTCACAGGGTTGGAGACCCAGTACTTC.

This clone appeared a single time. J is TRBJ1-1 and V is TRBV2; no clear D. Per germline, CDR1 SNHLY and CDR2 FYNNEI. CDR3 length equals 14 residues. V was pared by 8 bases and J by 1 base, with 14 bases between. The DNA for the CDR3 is TGTGCCAGCTCCTTCAGCGGGAGGAACACTGAAGCTTTCTTT. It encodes CASSFSGRNTEAFF.